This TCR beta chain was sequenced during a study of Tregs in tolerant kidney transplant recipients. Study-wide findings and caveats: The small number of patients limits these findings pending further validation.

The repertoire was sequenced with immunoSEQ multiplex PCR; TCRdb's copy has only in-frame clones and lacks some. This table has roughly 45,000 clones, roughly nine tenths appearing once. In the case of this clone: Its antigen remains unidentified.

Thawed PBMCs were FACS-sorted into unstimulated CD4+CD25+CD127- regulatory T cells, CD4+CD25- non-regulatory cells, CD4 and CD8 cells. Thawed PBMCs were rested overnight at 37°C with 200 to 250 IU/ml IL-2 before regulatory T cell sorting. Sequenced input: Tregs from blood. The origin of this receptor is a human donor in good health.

This chain's CDR3 is CASSPGRSSSGELFF. In DNA, the CDR3 is TGTGCCAGCAGCCCTGGCAGGTCGTCGTCCGGGGAGCTGTTTTTT. The chain carries TRBV11-1 and TRBJ2-2; D not resolved. CDR1 is SGHAT and CDR2 is FQDESV in the germline V gene (reference sequence). Trimming pared 5 bases from V and 6 bases from J, leaving 16 bases between. The CDR3 runs to 15 residues.